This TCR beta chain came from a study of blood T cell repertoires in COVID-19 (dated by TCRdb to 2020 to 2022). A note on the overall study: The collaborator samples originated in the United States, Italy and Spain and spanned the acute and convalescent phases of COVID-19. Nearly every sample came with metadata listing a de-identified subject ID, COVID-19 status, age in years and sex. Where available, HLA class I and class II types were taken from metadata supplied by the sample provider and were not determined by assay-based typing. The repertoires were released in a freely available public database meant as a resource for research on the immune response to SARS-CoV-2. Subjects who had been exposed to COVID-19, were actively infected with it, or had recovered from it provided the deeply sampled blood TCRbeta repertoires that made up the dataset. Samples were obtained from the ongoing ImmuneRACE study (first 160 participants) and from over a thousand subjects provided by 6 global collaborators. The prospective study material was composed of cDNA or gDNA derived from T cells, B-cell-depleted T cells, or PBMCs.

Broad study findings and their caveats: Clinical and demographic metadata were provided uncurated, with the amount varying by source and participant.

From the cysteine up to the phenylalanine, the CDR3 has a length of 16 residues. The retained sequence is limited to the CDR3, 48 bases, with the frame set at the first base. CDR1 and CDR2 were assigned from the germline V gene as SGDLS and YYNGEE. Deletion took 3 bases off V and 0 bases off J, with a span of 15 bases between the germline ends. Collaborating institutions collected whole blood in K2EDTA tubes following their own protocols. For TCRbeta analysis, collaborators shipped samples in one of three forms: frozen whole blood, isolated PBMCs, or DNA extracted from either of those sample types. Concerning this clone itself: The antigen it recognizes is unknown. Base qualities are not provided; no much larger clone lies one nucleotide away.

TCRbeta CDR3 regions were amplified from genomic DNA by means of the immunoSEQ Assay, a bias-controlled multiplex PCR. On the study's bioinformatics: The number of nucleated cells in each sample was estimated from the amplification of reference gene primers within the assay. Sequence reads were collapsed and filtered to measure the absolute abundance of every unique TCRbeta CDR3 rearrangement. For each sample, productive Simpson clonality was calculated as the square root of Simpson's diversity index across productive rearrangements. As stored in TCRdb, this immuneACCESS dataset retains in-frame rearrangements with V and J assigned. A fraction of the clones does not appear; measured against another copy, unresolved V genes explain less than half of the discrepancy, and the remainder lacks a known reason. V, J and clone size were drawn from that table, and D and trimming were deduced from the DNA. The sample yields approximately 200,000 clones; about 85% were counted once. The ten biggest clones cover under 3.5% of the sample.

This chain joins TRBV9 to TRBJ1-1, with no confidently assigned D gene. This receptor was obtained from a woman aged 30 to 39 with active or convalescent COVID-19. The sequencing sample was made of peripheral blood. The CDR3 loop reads CASSGGISNMNTEAFF. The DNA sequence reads TGTGCCAGCAGCGGAGGGATTTCGAACATGAACACTGAAGCTTTCTTT.